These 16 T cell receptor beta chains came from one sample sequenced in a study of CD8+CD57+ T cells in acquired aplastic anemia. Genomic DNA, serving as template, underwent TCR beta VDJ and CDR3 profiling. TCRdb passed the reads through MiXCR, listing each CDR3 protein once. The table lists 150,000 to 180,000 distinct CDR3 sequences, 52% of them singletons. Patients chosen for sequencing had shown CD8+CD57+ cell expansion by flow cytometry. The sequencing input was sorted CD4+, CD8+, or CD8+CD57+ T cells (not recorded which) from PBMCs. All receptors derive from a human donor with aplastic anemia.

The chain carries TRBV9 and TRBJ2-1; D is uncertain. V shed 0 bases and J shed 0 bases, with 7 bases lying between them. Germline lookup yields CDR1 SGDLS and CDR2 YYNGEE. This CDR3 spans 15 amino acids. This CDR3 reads CASSVVGSSYNEQFF. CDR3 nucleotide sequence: TGTGCCAGCAGCGTAGTAGGCAGCTCCTACAATGAGCAGTTCTTC. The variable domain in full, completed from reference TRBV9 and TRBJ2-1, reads DSGVTQTPKHLITATGQRVTLRCSPRSGDLSVYWYQQSLDQGLQFLIQYYNGEERAKGNILERFSAQQFPDLHSELNLSSLELGDSALYFCASSVVGSSYNEQFFGPGTRLTVL.

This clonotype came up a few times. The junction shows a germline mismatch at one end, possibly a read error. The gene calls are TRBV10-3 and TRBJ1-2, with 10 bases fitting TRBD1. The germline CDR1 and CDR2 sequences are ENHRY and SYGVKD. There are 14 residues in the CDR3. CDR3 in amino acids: CASSTGQGIYGYTF. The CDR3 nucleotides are TGTGCCAGCAGTACGGGACAGGGGATCTATGGCTACACCTTC.

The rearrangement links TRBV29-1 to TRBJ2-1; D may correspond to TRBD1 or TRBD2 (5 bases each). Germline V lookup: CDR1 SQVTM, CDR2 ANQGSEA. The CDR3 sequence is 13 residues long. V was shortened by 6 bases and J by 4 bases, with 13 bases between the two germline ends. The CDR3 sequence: CSVRGAGYNEQFF. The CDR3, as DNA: TGCAGCGTGAGGGGAGCTGGGTACAATGAGCAGTTCTTC.

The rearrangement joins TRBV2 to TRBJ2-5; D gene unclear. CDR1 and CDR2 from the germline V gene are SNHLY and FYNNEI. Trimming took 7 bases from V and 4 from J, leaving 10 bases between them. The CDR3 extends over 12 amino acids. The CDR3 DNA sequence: TGTGCCAGCATGTCGGGCGCAGAGACCCAGTACTTC. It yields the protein CASMSGAETQYF.

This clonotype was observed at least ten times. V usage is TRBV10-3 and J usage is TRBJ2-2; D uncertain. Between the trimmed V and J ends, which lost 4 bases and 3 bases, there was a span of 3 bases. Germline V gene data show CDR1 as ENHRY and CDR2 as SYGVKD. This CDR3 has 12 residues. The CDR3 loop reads CAISVHTGELFF. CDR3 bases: TGTGCCATCAGTGTTCACACCGGGGAGCTGTTTTTT.

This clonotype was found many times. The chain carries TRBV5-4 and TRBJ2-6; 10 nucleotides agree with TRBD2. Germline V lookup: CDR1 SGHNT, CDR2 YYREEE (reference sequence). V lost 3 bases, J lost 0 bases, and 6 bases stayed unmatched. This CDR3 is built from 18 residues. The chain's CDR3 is CASSWGLAPPSGANVLTF. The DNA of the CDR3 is TGTGCCAGCAGCTGGGGACTAGCGCCCCCCTCTGGGGCCAACGTCCTGACTTTC.

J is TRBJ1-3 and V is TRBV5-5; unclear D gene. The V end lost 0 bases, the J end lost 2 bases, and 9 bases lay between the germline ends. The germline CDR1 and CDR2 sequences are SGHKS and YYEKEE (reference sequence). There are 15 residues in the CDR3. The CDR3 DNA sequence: TGTGCCAGCAGCTTGGATTCTGGGGCTGGAAACACCATATATTTT. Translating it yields CASSLDSGAGNTIYF.

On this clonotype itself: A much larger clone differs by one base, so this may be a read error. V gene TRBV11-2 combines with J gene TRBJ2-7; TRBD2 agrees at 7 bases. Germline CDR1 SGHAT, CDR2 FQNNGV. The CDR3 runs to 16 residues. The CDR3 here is CASSLRGVRSSYGQYF. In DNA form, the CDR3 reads TGTGCCAGCAGCTTACGGGGGGTCCGTTCCTCCTACGGGCAGTACTTC.

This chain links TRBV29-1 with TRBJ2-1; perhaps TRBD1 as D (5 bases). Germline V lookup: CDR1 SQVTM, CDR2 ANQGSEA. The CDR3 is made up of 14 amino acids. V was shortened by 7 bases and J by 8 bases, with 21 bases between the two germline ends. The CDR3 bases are TGCAGCGGTGTCGTGGGGCCCCGATGGGATGAGCAGTTCTTC. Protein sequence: CSGVVGPRWDEQFF.

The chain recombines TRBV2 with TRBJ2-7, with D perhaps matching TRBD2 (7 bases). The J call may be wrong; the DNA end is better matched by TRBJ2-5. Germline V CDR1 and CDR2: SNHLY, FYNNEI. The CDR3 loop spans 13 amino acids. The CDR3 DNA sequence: TGTGCCAGCAACGCGGGGGCCGGAGAGACCCAGTACTTC. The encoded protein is CASNAGAGETQYF.

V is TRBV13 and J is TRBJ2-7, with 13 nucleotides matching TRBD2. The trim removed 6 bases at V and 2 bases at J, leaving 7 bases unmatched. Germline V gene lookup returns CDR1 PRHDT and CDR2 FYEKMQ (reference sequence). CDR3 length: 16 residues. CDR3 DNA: TGTGCCAGCAGGGGGACTAGCGGGACCCACGCCTACGAGCAGTACTTC. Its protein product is CASRGTSGTHAYEQYF.

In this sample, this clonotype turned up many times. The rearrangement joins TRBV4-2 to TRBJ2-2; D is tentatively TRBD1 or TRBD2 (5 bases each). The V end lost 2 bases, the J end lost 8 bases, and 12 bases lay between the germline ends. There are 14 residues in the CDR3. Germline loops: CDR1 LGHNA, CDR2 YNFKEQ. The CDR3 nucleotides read TGTGCCAGCAGCCAATCGGGCAGGGAGGGGGAGCTGTTTTTT. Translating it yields CASSQSGREGELFF.

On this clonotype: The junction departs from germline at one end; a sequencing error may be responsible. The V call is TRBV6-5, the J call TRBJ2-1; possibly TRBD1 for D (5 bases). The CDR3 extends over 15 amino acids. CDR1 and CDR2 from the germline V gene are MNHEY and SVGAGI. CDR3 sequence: CAISYGQGLYNEQFF. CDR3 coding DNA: TGTGCCATCAGTTACGGGCAGGGCCTATACAATGAGCAGTTCTTC.

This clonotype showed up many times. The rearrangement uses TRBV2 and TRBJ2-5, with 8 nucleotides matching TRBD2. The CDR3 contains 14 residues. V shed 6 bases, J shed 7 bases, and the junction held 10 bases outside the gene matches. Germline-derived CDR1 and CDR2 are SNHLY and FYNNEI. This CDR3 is CASRPGLAAVTQYF. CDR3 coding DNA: TGTGCCAGCAGACCAGGACTAGCCGCTGTGACCCAGTACTTC.

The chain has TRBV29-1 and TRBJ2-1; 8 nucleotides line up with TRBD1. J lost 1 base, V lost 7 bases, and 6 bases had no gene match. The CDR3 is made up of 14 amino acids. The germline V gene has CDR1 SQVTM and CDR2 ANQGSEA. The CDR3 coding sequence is TGCAGCGCCGACGACAGGGGTTCCTACAATGAGCAGTTCTTC. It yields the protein CSADDRGSYNEQFF.

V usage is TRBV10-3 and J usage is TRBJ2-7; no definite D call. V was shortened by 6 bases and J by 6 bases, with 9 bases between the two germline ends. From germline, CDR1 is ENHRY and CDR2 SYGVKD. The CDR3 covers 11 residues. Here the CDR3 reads CAIRSGLEQYF. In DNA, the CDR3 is TGTGCCATCAGGAGTGGGCTCGAGCAGTACTTC.